The entry that follows covers one T cell receptor beta chain sequence. Its specificity is not known. The data were obtained in a study of shared clonotypes between healthy human individuals. Study at large: Sampling drew on donors who were a couple of women and three men aged 18 to 49. Findings of the study overall: Sequencing depth was a factor that was expected to affect clonotype sharing among donors.

What was sequenced on ten immunoSEQ deep assay plates was unsorted PBMC DNA. Using immunoSEQ multiplex PCR, the repertoire was profiled, and TCRdb retains in-frame clones only, with some absent. The table has approximately 500,000 clones, 60% to 80% seen once; the top ten hold around 13%. The origin of this receptor is a woman between 35 and 50 years old in good health. Some clones in this sample may be carry-over from other donors' samples. The sample taken for sequencing was PBMCs.

DNA for the CDR3: TGCGCCAGCAGCTCCGGGACAGGGTGGGCAGATACGCAGTATTTT. This gives the protein CASSSGTGWADTQYF. The chain employs TRBV5-1 and TRBJ2-3; 9 bases map to TRBD1. J lost 4 bases, V lost 3 bases, and 6 bases had no gene match. This CDR3 region has 15 residues. Germline loops: CDR1 SGHRS, CDR2 YFSETQ.